The T cell receptor (beta chain) described here comes from a study of OX40 agonist ivuxolimab in advanced cancers. Notes on this clone: Its antigen is as yet unknown.

Germline V gene lookup returns CDR1 MNHNS and CDR2 SASEGT. The V and J ends lost 3 bases and 6 bases respectively, with 15 bases between them. The CDR3 runs to 15 residues. Whole-study findings and limits: There was clonal expansion of CD4+ and CD8+ blood T cells by week 6 at 0.1 to 3.0 mg/kg.

The assay was immunoSEQ multiplex PCR, and TCRdb's table has in-frame clones only and misses some. The sample yields roughly 97,000 clones, approximately 87% seen once. The V and J genes are TRBV6-1 and TRBJ1-5, with D unresolved. The TCR was taken from an adult with an advanced solid tumor such as melanoma, head and neck, liver or kidney cancer. Sequencing was performed on CD4+ or CD8+ T cells sorted from blood, taken in a trial of the OX40 agonist ivuxolimab. In nucleotides, the CDR3 is TGTGCCAGCAGTGATGGGGTTCTCTTCTCTCAGCCCCAGCATTTT. Protein: CASSDGVLFSQPQHF.